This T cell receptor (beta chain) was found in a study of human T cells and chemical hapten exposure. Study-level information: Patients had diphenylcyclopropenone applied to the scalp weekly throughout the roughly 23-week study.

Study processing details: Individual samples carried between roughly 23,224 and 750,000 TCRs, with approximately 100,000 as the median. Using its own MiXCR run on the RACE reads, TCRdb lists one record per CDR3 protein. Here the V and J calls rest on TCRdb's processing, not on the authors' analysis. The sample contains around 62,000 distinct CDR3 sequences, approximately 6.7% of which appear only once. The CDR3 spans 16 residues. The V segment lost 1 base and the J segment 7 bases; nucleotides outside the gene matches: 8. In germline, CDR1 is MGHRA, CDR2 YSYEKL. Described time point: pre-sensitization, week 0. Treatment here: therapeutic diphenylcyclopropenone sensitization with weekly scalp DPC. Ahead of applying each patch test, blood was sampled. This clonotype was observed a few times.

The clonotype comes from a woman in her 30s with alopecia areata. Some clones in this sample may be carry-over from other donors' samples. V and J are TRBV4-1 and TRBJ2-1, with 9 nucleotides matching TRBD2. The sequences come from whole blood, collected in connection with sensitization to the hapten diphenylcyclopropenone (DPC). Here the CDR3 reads CASSQGRGGGANEQFF. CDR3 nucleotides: TGCGCCAGCAGCCAAGGACGGGGCGGGGGGGCGAATGAGCAGTTCTTC.